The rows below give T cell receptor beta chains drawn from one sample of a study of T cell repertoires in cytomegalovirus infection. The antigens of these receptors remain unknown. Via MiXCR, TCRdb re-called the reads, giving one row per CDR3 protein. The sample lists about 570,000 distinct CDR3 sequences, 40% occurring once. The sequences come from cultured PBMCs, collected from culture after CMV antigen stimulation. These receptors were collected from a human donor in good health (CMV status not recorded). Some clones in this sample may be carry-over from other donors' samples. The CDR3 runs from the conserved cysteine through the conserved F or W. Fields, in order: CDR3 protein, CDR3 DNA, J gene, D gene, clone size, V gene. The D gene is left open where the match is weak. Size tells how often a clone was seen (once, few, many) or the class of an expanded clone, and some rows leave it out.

cdr3_aa: CASSGQGLSGGEQFF
cdr3_nt: TGTGCCAGCAGCGGACAGGGGTTAAGTGGCGGTGAGCAGTTCTTC
j_call: TRBJ2-1
d_call: TRBD1
clone_size: .
v_call: TRBV11-2

cdr3_aa: CATSRDPGRGNTIYF
cdr3_nt: TGTGCCACCAGCAGAGATCCGGGCCGGGGAAACACCATATATTTT
j_call: TRBJ1-3
d_call: .
clone_size: once
v_call: TRBV15

cdr3_aa: CASSPHLAGVMEGQNIQYF
cdr3_nt: TGCGCCAGCAGCCCGCACCTAGCGGGAGTAATGGAGGGGCAAAACATTCAGTACTTC
j_call: TRBJ2-4
d_call: TRBD2
clone_size: once
v_call: TRBV4-1

cdr3_aa: CASSPMEGSRETQYF
cdr3_nt: TGTGCCAGCAGCCCTATGGAGGGTTCAAGGGAGACCCAGTACTTC
j_call: TRBJ2-5
d_call: .
clone_size: few
v_call: TRBV7-2

cdr3_aa: CASSQDGGGDTGELFF
cdr3_nt: TGTGCCAGCAGCCAAGATGGGGGGGGGGACACCGGGGAGCTGTTTTTT
j_call: TRBJ2-2
d_call: TRBD2
clone_size: .
v_call: TRBV4-2

cdr3_aa: CASSERKGYYEQYF
cdr3_nt: TGTGCCAGCAGTGAAAGGAAGGGGTACTACGAGCAGTACTTC
j_call: TRBJ2-7
d_call: .
clone_size: .
v_call: TRBV6-1

cdr3_aa: CASSLVGTGSGEQFF
cdr3_nt: TGTGCCAGCAGCTTAGTAGGGACAGGGAGTGGTGAGCAGTTCTTC
j_call: TRBJ2-1
d_call: TRBD1
clone_size: few
v_call: TRBV11-3

cdr3_aa: CASSLVGLAGGEQFF
cdr3_nt: TGTGCCAGCAGCTTAGTGGGACTAGCGGGAGGTGAGCAGTTCTTC
j_call: TRBJ2-1
d_call: TRBD2
clone_size: many
v_call: TRBV7-2

cdr3_aa: CASSIGAANTEAFF
cdr3_nt: TGTGCCAGTAGTATTGGGGCGGCGAACACTGAAGCTTTCTTT
j_call: TRBJ1-1
d_call: .
clone_size: few
v_call: TRBV19

cdr3_aa: CASSLPGQVNYGYTF
cdr3_nt: TGTGCCAGCAGCTTACCTGGACAGGTTAACTATGGCTACACCTTC
j_call: TRBJ1-2
d_call: TRBD1
clone_size: few
v_call: TRBV7-9

cdr3_aa: CASSLRTSGSNTGELFF
cdr3_nt: TGTGCCAGCAGTTTAAGGACTAGCGGGTCGAACACCGGGGAGCTGTTTTTT
j_call: TRBJ2-2
d_call: TRBD2
clone_size: .
v_call: TRBV12-3/TRBV12-4

cdr3_aa: CASSFRTAGSYNEQFF
cdr3_nt: TGTGCCAGCAGCTTTCGCACAGCGGGAAGCTACAATGAGCAGTTCTTC
j_call: TRBJ2-1
d_call: TRBD2
clone_size: .
v_call: TRBV5-4

cdr3_aa: CASSLRYGGMSFF
cdr3_nt: TGTGCCAGCAGCTTACGCTATGGGGGGATGAGTTTCTTT
j_call: TRBJ1-1
d_call: .
clone_size: few
v_call: TRBV7-2

cdr3_aa: CASSPGVRPWGYTF
cdr3_nt: TGTGCCAGCAGCCCAGGAGTACGGCCTTGGGGCTACACCTTC
j_call: TRBJ1-2
d_call: .
clone_size: few
v_call: TRBV11-2

cdr3_aa: CASSLTRGTGVNEKLFF
cdr3_nt: TGTGCCAGCAGCTTGACGAGGGGGACAGGGGTCAACGAAAAACTGTTTTTT
j_call: TRBJ1-4
d_call: TRBD1
clone_size: few
v_call: TRBV5-4

cdr3_aa: CASSLGARQGSYNEQFF
cdr3_nt: TGTGCCAGCAGCTTAGGGGCCCGGCAGGGTTCCTACAATGAGCAGTTCTTC
j_call: TRBJ2-1
d_call: .
clone_size: .
v_call: TRBV7-2

cdr3_aa: CASSPWTTSDTQYF
cdr3_nt: TGTGCCAGCAGTCCATGGACTACTTCAGATACGCAGTATTTT
j_call: TRBJ2-3
d_call: .
clone_size: .
v_call: TRBV12-3/TRBV12-4

cdr3_aa: CASSLVGGDNQPQHF
cdr3_nt: TGTGCCAGCAGCTTAGTGGGGGGAGACAATCAGCCCCAGCATTTT
j_call: TRBJ1-5
d_call: .
clone_size: .
v_call: TRBV7-3

cdr3_aa: CSATPQGSEETQYF
cdr3_nt: TGCAGTGCTACGCCTCAGGGGTCGGAAGAGACCCAGTACTTC
j_call: TRBJ2-5
d_call: .
clone_size: .
v_call: TRBV20-1

cdr3_aa: CASRRLEVDTQYF
cdr3_nt: TGTGCCAGCAGGCGACTAGAAGTGGATACGCAGTATTTT
j_call: TRBJ2-3
d_call: .
clone_size: .
v_call: TRBV12-3/TRBV12-4

cdr3_aa: CAIRVLRQGEQYF
cdr3_nt: TGTGCCATCAGGGTCCTCCGACAGGGCGAGCAGTACTTC
j_call: TRBJ2-7
d_call: TRBD1
clone_size: .
v_call: TRBV10-3

cdr3_aa: CASSFSAGAPDTQYF
cdr3_nt: TGTGCCAGCAGTTTTTCCGCAGGGGCACCAGATACGCAGTATTTT
j_call: TRBJ2-3
d_call: .
clone_size: .
v_call: TRBV27

cdr3_aa: CASTTSQGMNYGYTF
cdr3_nt: TGCGCCAGCACCACCTCCCAGGGGATGAACTATGGCTACACCTTC
j_call: TRBJ1-2
d_call: .
clone_size: few
v_call: TRBV4-1

cdr3_aa: CASRPLHEFTEAFF
cdr3_nt: TGTGCCAGCAGACCCCTACACGAGTTCACTGAAGCTTTCTTT
j_call: TRBJ1-1
d_call: .
clone_size: few
v_call: TRBV7-2

cdr3_aa: CASSFLSYKTGELFF
cdr3_nt: TGTGCCAGCAGCTTTCTCTCGTACAAGACCGGGGAGCTGTTTTTT
j_call: TRBJ2-2
d_call: .
clone_size: .
v_call: TRBV7-2

cdr3_aa: CATMLREQYF
cdr3_nt: TGTGCCACCATGCTACGCGAGCAGTACTTC
j_call: TRBJ2-7
d_call: .
clone_size: few
v_call: TRBV6-2/TRBV6-3

cdr3_aa: CASSQDLVLNYGYTF
cdr3_nt: TGCGCCAGCAGCCAAGATCTGGTTCTGAACTATGGCTACACCTTC
j_call: TRBJ1-2
d_call: .
clone_size: few
v_call: TRBV4-1

cdr3_aa: CASSFGTSGWAQDTQYF
cdr3_nt: TGTGCCAGCAGCTTTGGGACTAGCGGGTGGGCACAAGATACGCAGTATTTT
j_call: TRBJ2-3
d_call: TRBD2
clone_size: few
v_call: TRBV7-8

cdr3_aa: CASSISPGWGYGYTF
cdr3_nt: TGTGCCAGTAGTATCTCCCCCGGCTGGGGCTATGGCTACACCTTC
j_call: TRBJ1-2
d_call: .
clone_size: .
v_call: TRBV19